The 30 T cell receptor beta chains below were found in one sample sequenced in a study of cytotoxic CD8 clonotypes in ibrutinib-treated CLL. Clones were read by immunoSEQ multiplex PCR, and TCRdb kept only the in-frame ones, dropping some. This sample carries about 69,000 clones, approximately 80% of them seen once, and the ten largest clones take more than 7.5%. Sequences were derived from PBMCs, sampled at disease progression, from a patient treated with ibrutinib. These receptors all come from a human donor with chronic lymphocytic leukemia.

The CDR3 is CASSQGTGTYGDEQYF. CDR3 nucleotides: TGCGCCAGCAGCCAAGGAACCGGGACGTACGGCGACGAGCAGTACTTC. The rearrangement uses TRBV4-1 and TRBJ2-7; D might be TRBD1 or TRBD2, each matching 5 bases. V shed 1 base and J shed 5 bases, with 18 bases lying between them. Germline V gene sequence: CDR1 MGHRA, CDR2 YSYEKL. This CDR3 contains 16 residues.

This sequence joins TRBV6-5 and TRBJ2-5, with a weak D call TRBD2 (6 bases). The CDR3 covers 13 residues. Trimming pared 6 bases from V and 7 bases from J, leaving 15 bases between. The germline CDR1 and CDR2 sequences are MNHEY and SVGAGI. This CDR3 reads CASSRGPGRTQYF. Here the CDR3 DNA reads TGTGCCAGCAGCCGCGGACCCGGGAGGACCCAGTACTTC.

The chain joins TRBV6-1 to TRBJ1-5, with 7 bases fitting TRBD1. This CDR3 contains 15 residues. Per germline, CDR1 MNHNS and CDR2 SASEGT. Trimming removed 7 bases from V and 3 bases from J; junction bases left unmatched: 9. CDR3 protein: CASTPTGTVNQPQHF. For the CDR3, the DNA is TGTGCCAGCACCCCTACCGGGACAGTCAATCAGCCCCAGCATTTT.

This chain uses TRBV25-1 with TRBJ2-2; 7 bases are a match to TRBD2. The CDR3 is 14 residues long. CDR1 and CDR2 (germline): MGHDK, SYGVNS. V trimming: 4 bases; J trimming: 5 bases; junction bases outside the gene matches: 4. DNA for the CDR3: TGTGCCAGCAGTGTAACCGGGGGGACCGGGGAGCTGTTTTTT. Protein: CASSVTGGTGELFF.

The chain is built from TRBV7-2 and TRBJ1-2, with TRBD1 matching over 8 bases. The length of the CDR3 is 17 residues. V shed 5 bases and J 0 bases; nucleotides not matched to a gene: 11. Germline assignment: CDR1 SGHTA and CDR2 FQGNSA. Written as DNA, the CDR3 is TGTGCCAGCAGCCCACACTTGCGGGGACAGGCTAACTATGGCTACACCTTC. This encodes CASSPHLRGQANYGYTF.

The V gene is TRBV11-3, the J gene TRBJ2-7, with D possibly being TRBD2 (6 bases). CDR3 length equals 15 residues. Trimming took 2 bases from V and 0 from J, leaving 11 bases between them. In germline, CDR1 is SGHNT, CDR2 YENEEA. The CDR3 DNA sequence: TGTGCCAGCAGCTTATGGGGGGACCCCTCCTACGAGCAGTACTTC. As protein: CASSLWGDPSYEQYF.

This clone was detected once. The chain links TRBV18 to TRBJ1-2; D unclear. The germline V gene encodes CDR1 KGHSH and CDR2 LQKENI. The CDR3 runs 17 residues. V lost 3 bases, J lost 0 bases, and 17 bases lay in between. The CDR3: CASSPFGEGRSNYGYTF. The CDR3 nucleotides are TGTGCCAGCTCACCCTTTGGTGAGGGCAGATCTAACTATGGCTACACCTTC.

The chain recombines TRBV5-1 with TRBJ2-5; D is possibly TRBD1 (5 bases). CDR3 length equals 15 residues. Germline values: CDR1 SGHRS, CDR2 YFSETQ. The V gene lost 1 base and the J gene lost 2 bases, with 12 bases spanning the gap. CDR3 amino acids: CASSLSAGQQETQYF. The CDR3 DNA is TGCGCCAGCAGCTTGTCGGCAGGACAACAAGAGACCCAGTACTTC.

The J gene is TRBJ2-7, the V gene TRBV5-4; a weak D match, TRBD2 (6 bases). The V gene lost 0 bases and the J gene lost 2 bases, with 12 bases spanning the gap. The CDR3 is 15 residues long. The V gene's germline CDR1 is SGHNT and CDR2 YYREEE (reference sequence). The CDR3 DNA sequence: TGTGCCAGCAGCTTGGATTGGGAGGAGACCTACGAGCAGTACTTC. Translation gives CASSLDWEETYEQYF. Supplemented by reference TRBV5-4 and TRBJ2-7, the full variable domain reads ETGVTQSPTHLIKTRGQQVTLRCSSQSGHNTVSWYQQALGQGPQFIFQYYREEENGRGNFPPRFSGLQFPNYSSELNVNALELDDSALYLCASSLDWEETYEQYFGPGTRLTVT.

The chain is built from TRBV21-1 and TRBJ2-3; the listed D gene, TRBD1, was not tested against the DNA. TRBV21-1 is a pseudogene segment. The CDR3 extends over 13 amino acids. The CDR3 DNA follows: TGTGCCAGCAGAAGGGGGCGCGCAGATACGCAGTATTTT. Translation: CASRRGRADTQYF.

This chain joins TRBV5-6 and TRBJ1-1; D perhaps matches TRBD1 (5 bases). CDR3 length: 15 amino acids. Trimming shortened V by 2 bases and J by 5 bases, and 16 bases separated the two germline ends. The V gene's germline CDR1 is SGHDT and CDR2 YYEEEE. For the CDR3, the DNA is TGTGCCAGCAGCTTTTATAAAGGGGCGTCAACTGAAGCTTTCTTT. It yields the protein CASSFYKGASTEAFF.

The chain employs TRBV10-3 and TRBJ1-1; D not resolved. V shed 4 bases and J shed 4 bases, with 16 bases lying between them. The CDR3 contains 15 residues. Looked up from germline, CDR1 is ENHRY and CDR2 is SYGVKD. The CDR3 bases are TGTGCCATCAGTGCAATATTTGGAGGAGCCACTGAAGCTTTCTTT. Translating gives CAISAIFGGATEAFF.

The chain recombines TRBV10-1 with TRBJ2-6, with D hard to call. The ends were cut back, 10 bases at V and 0 bases at J, with 19 bases in the middle. Germline V CDR1 and CDR2: WNHNN, SYGVQD (reference sequence). This CDR3 has 17 amino acids. As DNA, the CDR3 is TGCGCCAACTTACATCACGTTCCTTCCTCTGGGGCCAACGTCCTGACTTTC. It translates to CANLHHVPSSGANVLTF.

This chain links TRBV6-1 with TRBJ2-2, with unresolved D. The CDR3 has 14 residues. V was cut by 0 bases and J by 1 base, with 3 bases left in between. Germline V gives CDR1 MNHNS, CDR2 SASEGT. In nucleotides, the CDR3 is TGTGCCAGCAGTGAAGCGAGGAACACCGGGGAGCTGTTTTTT. Amino acid sequence: CASSEARNTGELFF.

V usage is TRBV19 and J usage is TRBJ2-7; TRBD2 matches at 8 bases. Looked up from germline, CDR1 is LNHDA and CDR2 is SQIVND (reference sequence). V trimming: 5 bases; J trimming: 6 bases; junction bases outside the gene matches: 15. There are 16 residues in the CDR3. CDR3 in amino acids: CASSLSTSGSRFEQYF. DNA for the CDR3: TGTGCCAGTAGTCTCTCCACGAGCGGGAGTCGTTTCGAGCAGTACTTC.

This chain links TRBV25-1 with TRBJ1-2; D gene ambiguous. V was trimmed by 2 bases and J by 7 bases, leaving 2 bases between them. Per germline, CDR1 MGHDK and CDR2 SYGVNS. The CDR3 loop spans 10 amino acids. The CDR3, as DNA: TGTGCCAGCAGTGAAATTGGCTACACCTTC. Protein sequence: CASSEIGYTF.

This sequence joins TRBV4-2 and TRBJ2-2; D unclear. Germline V lookup: CDR1 LGHNA, CDR2 YNFKEQ. Trimming took off 1 base at V and 5 bases at J, with 8 bases between the two ends. This CDR3 spans 14 amino acids. The CDR3 DNA sequence: TGTGCCAGCAGCCAAGCGGACCTGACCGGGGAGCTGTTTTTT. Translating it yields CASSQADLTGELFF.

In nucleotides, the CDR3 is TGTGCCAGCAGCGAAGCCTACGAGCAGTACTTC. As protein: CASSEAYEQYF. This chain connects TRBV11-2 to TRBJ2-7; D is uncertain. The CDR3 spans 11 residues. The ends were cut back, 5 bases at V and 2 bases at J, with 4 bases in the middle. Germline-derived CDR1 and CDR2 are SGHAT and FQNNGV.

This clone is deemed medium-sized (0.01 to 0.1%). V is TRBV2 and J is TRBJ2-3, with a possible D match to TRBD1 (6 bases). V shed 8 bases and J shed 5 bases, with 17 bases lying between them. This CDR3 contains 14 residues. CDR1 and CDR2 from the germline V gene are SNHLY and FYNNEI. In DNA, the CDR3 is TGTGCCAGCTGCTACCCAGGGGTGGTAGATACGCAGTATTTT. Protein sequence: CASCYPGVVDTQYF.

The chain couples TRBV5-4 to TRBJ2-5; 13 bases line up with TRBD2. With V trimmed by 3 bases and J by 3 bases, 14 bases remained unmatched. Germline V gene lookup returns CDR1 SGHNT and CDR2 YYREEE (reference sequence). The CDR3 runs to 19 residues. CDR3 loop: CASSSSYVGTSGIKETQYF. The CDR3 DNA reads as TGTGCCAGCAGCTCTAGTTACGTCGGGACTAGCGGGATAAAAGAGACCCAGTACTTC. Complete variable domain (other parts from reference TRBV5-4 and TRBJ2-5): ETGVTQSPTHLIKTRGQQVTLRCSSQSGHNTVSWYQQALGQGPQFIFQYYREEENGRGNFPPRFSGLQFPNYSSELNVNALELDDSALYLCASSSSYVGTSGIKETQYFGPGTRLLVL.

This clone was detected once. The V call is TRBV6-5, the J call TRBJ1-5; 7 bases align to TRBD1. The germline V gene has CDR1 MNHEY and CDR2 SVGAGI. Trimming at V came to 4 bases and at J to 1 base, leaving 4 bases not matched to a gene. The CDR3 runs to 15 residues. This chain's CDR3 is CASSLQGTSNQPQHF. DNA of the CDR3: TGTGCCAGCAGTTTACAGGGGACCAGCAATCAGCCCCAGCATTTT.

The V gene is TRBV6-6, the J gene TRBJ1-6; D uncertain. CDR3 size: 15 residues. Trimming took 2 bases from V and 0 from J, leaving 5 bases between them. Per the germline V gene, CDR1 is MNHNY and CDR2 is SVGAGI (reference sequence). The CDR3 spells CASSYLSSYNSPLHF. As DNA, the CDR3 is TGTGCCAGCAGTTACCTCAGCTCCTATAATTCACCCCTCCACTTT.

V is TRBV5-8 and J is TRBJ1-1; D may be TRBD1 (6 bases). The length of the CDR3 is 14 residues. With 0 bases removed from V and 5 bases from J, the gap between germline ends came to 11 bases. The germline CDR1 and CDR2 sequences are SGHTS and YDEGEE. The CDR3 DNA sequence: TGTGCCAGCAGCTTGGTACAGGGCTTGACTGAAGCTTTCTTT. Its protein is CASSLVQGLTEAFF.

This clone was observed a single time. The chain is built from TRBV10-2 and TRBJ1-1, with 7 bases matching TRBD1. V was clipped by 7 bases and J by 1 base; unmatched bases: 15. CDR3 size: 17 residues. Per germline, CDR1 WSHSY and CDR2 SAAADI. The CDR3 loop is CASKKTGMGLGNTEAFF. CDR3 in DNA: TGCGCCAGCAAAAAGACAGGGATGGGGTTGGGGAACACTGAAGCTTTCTTT.

V is TRBV5-4 and J is TRBJ1-2, with TRBD1 matching 9 bases. With V trimmed by 4 bases and J by 3 bases, 7 bases remained unmatched. In germline, CDR1 is SGHNT, CDR2 YYREEE (reference sequence). CDR3 length: 15 amino acids. DNA of the CDR3: TGTGCCAGCAGCGAAGGGACAGGGAGTCACTATGGCTACACCTTC. This translates into CASSEGTGSHYGYTF.

In its sample, this clone was seen a few times. This chain uses TRBV27 with TRBJ1-1; D is ambiguous. Per germline, CDR1 MNHEY and CDR2 SMNVEV (reference sequence). CDR3 length: 13 residues. V lost 5 bases and J 1 base, leaving 8 bases between the germline ends. In DNA, the CDR3 is TGTGCCAGCAGTCAGGTCTGGAACACTGAAGCTTTCTTT. Protein product: CASSQVWNTEAFF.

The J gene is TRBJ2-1, the V gene TRBV7-9, with D maybe TRBD2 (6 bases). Trimming cost V 3 bases and J 4 bases, with 19 bases left between them. The germline V gene has CDR1 SEHNR and CDR2 FQNEAQ (reference sequence). The CDR3 runs 17 residues. For the CDR3, the DNA is TGTGCCAGCAGCTTGGTATCGGGGGACCCCTTATACAATGAGCAGTTCTTC. Its protein is CASSLVSGDPLYNEQFF. Drawing the rest from reference TRBV7-9 and TRBJ2-1, the complete variable domain is DTGVSQNPRHKITKRGQNVTFRCDPISEHNRLYWYRQTLGQGPEFLTYFQNEAQLEKSRLLSDRFSAERPKGSFSTLEIQRTEQGDSAMYLCASSLVSGDPLYNEQFFGPGTRLTVL.

This clone showed up just once. J is TRBJ2-4 and V is TRBV29-1, with D tentatively TRBD1 (6 bases). This CDR3 region has 14 residues. V was trimmed by 6 bases and J by 6 bases, leaving 18 bases between them. Germline CDR1 SQVTM, CDR2 ANQGSEA. This chain's CDR3 is CSVGKQGEVNIQYF. The CDR3 region has the DNA TGCAGCGTGGGGAAACAGGGAGAGGTAAACATTCAGTACTTC.

This chain uses TRBV5-5 with TRBJ1-3; D gene ambiguous. Per germline, CDR1 SGHKS and CDR2 YYEKEE (reference sequence). Trimming shortened V by 2 bases and J by 3 bases, and 15 bases separated the two germline ends. CDR3 length equals 16 residues. CDR3 in DNA: TGTGCCAGCAGCTTTTCGGGTATTTCGGGTGGAAACACCATATATTTT. Protein: CASSFSGISGGNTIYF.

The rearrangement joins TRBV30 to TRBJ1-1, with a tentative D call TRBD1 (6 bases). Germline values: CDR1 GTSNPN, CDR2 SVGIG (reference sequence). The CDR3 consists of 13 residues. The V end was cut by 7 bases, the J end by 4 bases, with 16 bases between. The CDR3 coding sequence is TGTGCCTTCAACCCCAGGGGCCTCACTGAAGCTTTCTTT. It is translated as CAFNPRGLTEAFF.